This entry describes one T cell receptor (beta chain). Its matching antigen is unknown. These data are taken from a study of OX40 agonist ivuxolimab in advanced cancers. Study-wide results and limits: Among T cells, CD8+ cells averaged more expanded clones than CD4+ cells.

CDR1 SQVTM and CDR2 ANQGSEA come from the germline V gene. V lost 3 bases and J 4 bases, leaving 15 bases between the germline ends. There are 14 residues in the CDR3. Assay used: immunoSEQ multiplex PCR; TCRdb lists only in-frame clones, some missing. This sample has about 48,000 clones; 65% to 85% occur once, and the top ten carry around 11%. The chain combines TRBV29-1 with TRBJ2-5, with D perhaps TRBD1 or TRBD2 (5 bases each). The TCR was taken from an adult with an advanced solid tumor such as melanoma, head and neck, liver or kidney cancer. The starting material was CD4+ or CD8+ T cells sorted from blood, obtained in a trial of the OX40 agonist ivuxolimab. The CDR3, as DNA: TGCAGCGTTGAGAGGGGCTGGGGTACAGAGACCCAGTACTTC. Translation gives CSVERGWGTETQYF.